The 18 T cell receptor beta chains below come from one sample, sequenced in a study of blood T cell repertoires in COVID-19. Sequencing was performed with immunoSEQ multiplex PCR; in TCRdb, only in-frame clones are kept and a portion is missing. The data contain 200,000 to 300,000 clones, approximately 88% of them singletons. The sample was PBMCs or T cells enriched from blood (not recorded which). The origin of the receptors is a woman aged 40 to 50 with acute COVID-19.

The rearrangement joins TRBV5-4 to TRBJ2-3; a weak D match, TRBD2 (6 bases). The CDR3 spans 14 residues. Germline CDR1 SGHNT, CDR2 YYREEE (reference sequence). The germline V and J ends were trimmed by 3 bases and 6 bases, with 14 bases remaining between them. The DNA for the CDR3 is TGTGCCAGCAGCTGGGACTGGGGGATGGATACGCAGTATTTT. This translates into CASSWDWGMDTQYF.

The rearrangement uses TRBV7-9 and TRBJ1-3, with TRBD1 matching over 11 bases. This CDR3 comprises 15 residues. Germline loops: CDR1 SEHNR, CDR2 FQNEAQ (reference sequence). Unmatched junction bases numbered 5, after V lost 5 bases and J lost 5 bases. In nucleotides, the CDR3 is TGTGCCAGCAGCCCGGGACAGGGGGAAAGAAACACCATATATTTT. Protein product: CASSPGQGERNTIYF.

The gene calls are TRBV12-5 and TRBJ2-3, with D possibly matching TRBD1 (6 bases). V was trimmed by 0 bases and J by 4 bases, leaving 11 bases between them. Germline V gene lookup returns CDR1 LGHNT and CDR2 FRNRAP. There are 15 residues in the CDR3. CDR3 loop: CASGLVQNRADTQYF. The CDR3 coding sequence is TGTGCTAGTGGTTTGGTACAGAACAGGGCAGATACGCAGTATTTT.

The CDR3 nucleotides are TGTGCCATCAGTGCAACATTAGCGCGCTACCAAGAGACCCAGTACTTC. It codes for CAISATLARYQETQYF. The V gene is TRBV10-3, the J gene TRBJ2-5; D may be TRBD2 (5 bases). Germline assignment: CDR1 ENHRY and CDR2 SYGVKD. V lost 4 bases to trimming and J lost 0 bases, with 15 bases between them. CDR3 length: 16 amino acids.

V is TRBV5-4 and J is TRBJ2-1; D is ambiguous. The CDR3 sequence is 12 residues long. Deletions cut 0 bases from V and 10 bases from J, with 8 bases between. CDR1 and CDR2 (germline): SGHNT, YYREEE (reference sequence). CDR3 nucleotide sequence: TGTGCCAGCAGCTTGGCTTCTCGGGAGCAGTTCTTC. This encodes CASSLASREQFF. Using reference TRBV5-4 and TRBJ2-1 for the parts outside the CDR3, the full variable domain is ETGVTQSPTHLIKTRGQQVTLRCSSQSGHNTVSWYQQALGQGPQFIFQYYREEENGRGNFPPRFSGLQFPNYSSELNVNALELDDSALYLCASSLASREQFFGPGTRLTVL.

The CDR3 nucleotides read TGTGCCAGCAGCTTGACTGCAAGCACCAATGAGCAGTTCTTC. It is translated as CASSLTASTNEQFF. The chain joins TRBV11-3 to TRBJ2-1; no firm D call. CDR1 SGHNT and CDR2 YENEEA come from the germline V gene. The V gene lost 3 bases and the J gene lost 6 bases, with 12 bases spanning the gap. The CDR3 is 14 amino acids.

The chain recombines TRBV3-1 (or the pseudogene TRBV3-2) with TRBJ2-2; D call uncertain. The CDR3 runs to 13 residues. Germline values: CDR1 LGHDT, CDR2 YNNKEL (reference sequence). Trimming took 5 bases from V and 5 from J, leaving 9 bases between them. This CDR3 reads CASSSTGTGELFF. The CDR3 DNA reads TGTGCCAGCAGCTCGACTGGGACCGGGGAGCTGTTTTTT.

The rearrangement links TRBV7-2 to TRBJ2-2; 8 bases line up with TRBD2. Unmatched junction bases numbered 11, after V lost 4 bases and J lost 7 bases. CDR3 size: 16 residues. Germline assignment: CDR1 SGHTA and CDR2 FQGNSA. CDR3 loop: CASSSRLAMNGGELFF. The CDR3 DNA follows: TGTGCCAGCAGCTCGAGACTAGCGATGAATGGCGGGGAGCTGTTTTTT. The whole variable domain, remainder taken from reference TRBV7-2 and TRBJ2-2, is GAGVSQSPSNKVTEKGKDVELRCDPISGHTALYWYRQSLGQGLEFLIYFQGNSAPDKSGLPSDRFSAERTGGSVSTLTIQRTQQEDSAVYLCASSSRLAMNGGELFFGEGSRLTVL.

The V and J genes are TRBV5-1 and TRBJ2-1; 9 bases match TRBD2. Germline V CDR1 and CDR2: SGHRS, YFSETQ. The CDR3 consists of 15 residues. V dropped 4 bases and J dropped 8; count of bases not matched to a gene: 10. Written as DNA, the CDR3 is TGCGCCAGCAGCCCCCGGGGGGAGCGGGGGGATGAGCAGTTCTTC. Its protein is CASSPRGERGDEQFF.

J is TRBJ2-1 and V is TRBV11-3; 9 nucleotides agree with TRBD2. The CDR3 loop spans 17 amino acids. J gave up 8 bases and V 2 bases, and 13 bases lay outside the gene matches. Germline V gene lookup returns CDR1 SGHNT and CDR2 YENEEA. CDR3 loop: CASSLKVWASGKDEQFF. In nucleotides, the CDR3 is TGTGCCAGCAGCTTAAAGGTTTGGGCTAGCGGGAAGGATGAGCAGTTCTTC.

The V gene is TRBV27, the J gene TRBJ2-3; D unresolved. Germline CDR1 MNHEY, CDR2 SMNVEV (reference sequence). The CDR3 is 14 residues long. V lost 2 bases to trimming and J lost 6 bases, with 12 bases between them. In DNA form, the CDR3 reads TGTGCCAGCAGTTTAATTCGCCCACGGGATACGCAGTATTTT. It is translated as CASSLIRPRDTQYF.

The DNA for the CDR3 is TGTGCCAGCAGCTGGGCTATAGAGACCCAGTACTTC. It codes for CASSWAIETQYF. The rearrangement uses TRBV6-2 or TRBV6-3 and TRBJ2-5; no clear D gene. The germline CDR1 and CDR2 sequences are MNHEY and SVGEGT. V lost 6 bases, J lost 4 bases, and 9 bases lay in between. CDR3 length equals 12 residues.

This clone was recorded once. V is TRBV11-2 and J is TRBJ2-1; 8 bases align to TRBD2. V was pared by 3 bases and J by 7 bases, with 5 bases of the junction left unmatched. Germline CDR1 SGHAT, CDR2 FQNNGV. The CDR3 length is 14 residues. DNA for the CDR3: TGTGCCAGCAGCTTGTGGGCGGGGGGAAATGAGCAGTTCTTC. It is translated as CASSLWAGGNEQFF.

This chain links TRBV21-1 with TRBJ1-3; no DNA check was done on the table's D call, TRBD1. TRBV21-1 is annotated as a pseudogene. The CDR3 sequence is 21 residues long. CDR3 in amino acids: CASSSKDTGASCIGSGNTIYF. The CDR3 nucleotides read TGTGCCAGCAGCTCAAAAGACACAGGGGCGTCTTGTATAGGCTCTGGAAACACCATATATTTT.

The gene calls are TRBV4-2 and TRBJ1-2; unclear D gene. Germline V gene sequence: CDR1 LGHNA, CDR2 YNFKEQ. The length of the CDR3 is 15 residues. Deletions cut 0 bases from V and 2 bases from J, with 10 bases between. The CDR3, as DNA: TGTGCCAGCAGCCAAGATATGGGAGGAAACTATGGCTACACCTTC. Encoded protein: CASSQDMGGNYGYTF.

The rearrangement links TRBV27 to TRBJ2-1; 9 bases align to TRBD2. The V gene end was trimmed by 8 bases and the J gene end by 15 bases; junction bases not matched to a gene: 14. Germline V gene lookup returns CDR1 MNHEY and CDR2 SMNVEV (reference sequence). The CDR3 is made up of 13 amino acids. Here the CDR3 reads CASHLGGSGRLFF. CDR3 DNA sequence: TGTGCCAGCCACCTAGGGGGTAGCGGGAGACTGTTCTTC.

A single count supports this clone. This rearrangement joins TRBV5-6 to TRBJ2-3; 10 bases map to TRBD2. With 4 bases clipped from V and 6 bases from J, the junction kept 14 bases outside the gene matches. In germline, CDR1 is SGHDT, CDR2 YYEEEE. The CDR3 extends over 17 amino acids. The CDR3: CASSLTQSGGAADTQYF. In DNA, the CDR3 is TGTGCCAGCAGCCTAACCCAGAGCGGGGGGGCCGCCGATACGCAGTATTTT.

Written as DNA, the CDR3 is TGTGCCAGCAGCGCCGGACTAGCGGGAGAGGCAGATACGCAGTATTTT. It specifies CASSAGLAGEADTQYF. The V gene is TRBV9, the J gene TRBJ2-3; 13 nucleotides agree with TRBD2. J lost 4 bases, V lost 3 bases, and 5 bases had no gene match. This CDR3 spans 16 amino acids. Germline CDR1 and CDR2: SGDLS and YYNGEE.